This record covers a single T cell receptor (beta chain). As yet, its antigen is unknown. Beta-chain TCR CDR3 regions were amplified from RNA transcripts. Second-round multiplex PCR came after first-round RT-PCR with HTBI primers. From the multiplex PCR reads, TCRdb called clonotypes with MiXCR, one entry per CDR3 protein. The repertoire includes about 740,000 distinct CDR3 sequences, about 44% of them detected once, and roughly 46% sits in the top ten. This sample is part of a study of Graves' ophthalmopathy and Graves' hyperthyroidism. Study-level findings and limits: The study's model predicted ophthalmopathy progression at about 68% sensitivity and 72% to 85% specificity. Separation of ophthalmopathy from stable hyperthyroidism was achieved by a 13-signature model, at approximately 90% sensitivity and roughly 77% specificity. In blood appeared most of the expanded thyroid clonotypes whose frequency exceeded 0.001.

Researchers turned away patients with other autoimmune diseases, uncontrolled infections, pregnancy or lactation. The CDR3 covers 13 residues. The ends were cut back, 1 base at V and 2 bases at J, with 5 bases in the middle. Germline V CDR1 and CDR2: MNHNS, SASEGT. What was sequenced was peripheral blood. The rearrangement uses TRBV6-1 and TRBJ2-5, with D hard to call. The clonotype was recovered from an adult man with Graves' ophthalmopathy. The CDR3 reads CASSEGTQETQYF. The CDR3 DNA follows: TGTGCCAGCAGTGAAGGTACTCAAGAGACCCAGTACTTC.